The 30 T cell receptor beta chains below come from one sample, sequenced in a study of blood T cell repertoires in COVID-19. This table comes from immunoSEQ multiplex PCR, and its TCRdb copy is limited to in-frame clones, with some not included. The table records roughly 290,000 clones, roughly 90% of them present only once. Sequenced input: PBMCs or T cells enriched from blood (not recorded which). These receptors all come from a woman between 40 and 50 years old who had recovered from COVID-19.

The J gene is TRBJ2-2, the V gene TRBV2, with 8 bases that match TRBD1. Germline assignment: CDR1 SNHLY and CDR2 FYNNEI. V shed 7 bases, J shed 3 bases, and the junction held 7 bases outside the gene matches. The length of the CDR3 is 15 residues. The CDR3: CASNIGQGDTGELFF. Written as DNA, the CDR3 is TGTGCCAGCAACATCGGACAGGGAGACACCGGGGAGCTGTTTTTT.

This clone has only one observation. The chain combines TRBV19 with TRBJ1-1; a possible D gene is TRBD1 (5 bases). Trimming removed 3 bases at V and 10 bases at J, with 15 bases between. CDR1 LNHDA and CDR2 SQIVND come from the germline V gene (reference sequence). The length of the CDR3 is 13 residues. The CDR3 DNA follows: TGTGCCAGTAGTATCTCGGTCAGGGCAGCAGCTTTCTTT. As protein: CASSISVRAAAFF.

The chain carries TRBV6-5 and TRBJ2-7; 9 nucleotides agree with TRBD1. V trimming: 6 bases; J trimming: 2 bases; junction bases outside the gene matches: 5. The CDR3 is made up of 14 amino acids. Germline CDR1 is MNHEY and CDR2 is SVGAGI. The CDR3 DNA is TGTGCCAGCAGCGCGGGACAGGGCACCTACGAGCAGTACTTC. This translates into CASSAGQGTYEQYF.

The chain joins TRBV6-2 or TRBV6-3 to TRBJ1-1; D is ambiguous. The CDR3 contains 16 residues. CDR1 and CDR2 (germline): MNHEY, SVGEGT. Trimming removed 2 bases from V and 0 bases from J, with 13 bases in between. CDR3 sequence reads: CASSYRKRYMNTEAFF. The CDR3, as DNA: TGTGCCAGCAGTTACAGGAAGCGGTACATGAACACTGAAGCTTTCTTT.

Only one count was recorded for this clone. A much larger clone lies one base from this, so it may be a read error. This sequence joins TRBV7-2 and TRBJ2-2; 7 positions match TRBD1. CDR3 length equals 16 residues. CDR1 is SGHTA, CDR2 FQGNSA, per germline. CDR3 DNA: TGTGCCAGCAGAAGACAGGGACGGACAAACACCAGGGAGCTGTTTTTT. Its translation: CASRRQGRTNTRELFF.

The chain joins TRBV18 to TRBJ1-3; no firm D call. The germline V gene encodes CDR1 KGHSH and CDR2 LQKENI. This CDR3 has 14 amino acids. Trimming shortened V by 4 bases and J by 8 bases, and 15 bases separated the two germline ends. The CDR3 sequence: CASSLLGREDTIYF. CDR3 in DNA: TGTGCCAGCTCACTCCTTGGACGGGAGGACACCATATATTTT.

The CDR3 sequence: CASSGTLQETQYF. The CDR3 DNA reads as TGTGCCAGCAGCGGGACATTACAAGAGACCCAGTACTTC. V gene TRBV6-5 combines with J gene TRBJ2-5; D perhaps matches TRBD1 (6 bases). CDR1 is MNHEY and CDR2 is SVGAGI in the germline V gene. The CDR3 has 13 residues. Trimming pared 6 bases from V and 2 bases from J, leaving 10 bases between.

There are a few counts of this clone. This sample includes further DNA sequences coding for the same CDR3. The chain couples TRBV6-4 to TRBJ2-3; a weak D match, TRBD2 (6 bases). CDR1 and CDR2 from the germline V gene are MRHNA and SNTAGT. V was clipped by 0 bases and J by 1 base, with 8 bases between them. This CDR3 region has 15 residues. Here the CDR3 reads CASSDSSGGTDTQYF. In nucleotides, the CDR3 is TGTGCCAGCAGTGACTCGTCGGGGGGCACAGATACGCAGTATTTT.

This CDR3 is CASSTGNTEAFF. In DNA, the CDR3 is TGCGCCAGCAGTACAGGGAACACTGAAGCTTTCTTT. V usage is TRBV10-1 and J usage is TRBJ1-1; D is possibly TRBD1 (5 bases). The germline V and J ends were trimmed by 5 bases and 1 base, with 5 bases remaining between them. This CDR3 region has 12 residues. The V gene's germline CDR1 is WNHNN and CDR2 SYGVQD (reference sequence).

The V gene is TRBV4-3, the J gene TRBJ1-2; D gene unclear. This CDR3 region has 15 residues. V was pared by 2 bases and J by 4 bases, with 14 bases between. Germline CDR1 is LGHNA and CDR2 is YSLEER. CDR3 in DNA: TGCGCCAGCAGCCAAACAGCCACATCCATCTATGGCTACACCTTC. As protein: CASSQTATSIYGYTF.

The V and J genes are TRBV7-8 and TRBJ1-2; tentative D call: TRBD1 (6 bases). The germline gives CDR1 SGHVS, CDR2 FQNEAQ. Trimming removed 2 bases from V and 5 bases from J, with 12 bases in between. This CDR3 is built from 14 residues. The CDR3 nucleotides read TGTGCCAGCAGCTTACGCAGGGGACCTTATGGCTACACCTTC. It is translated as CASSLRRGPYGYTF.

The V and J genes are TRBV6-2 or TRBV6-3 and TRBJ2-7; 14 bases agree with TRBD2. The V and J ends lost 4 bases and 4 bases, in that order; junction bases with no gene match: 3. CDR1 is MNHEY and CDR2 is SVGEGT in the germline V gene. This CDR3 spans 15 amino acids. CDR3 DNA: TGTGCCAGCAGTTCGGGACTAGCGGGAGCTTACGAGCAGTACTTC. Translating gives CASSSGLAGAYEQYF.

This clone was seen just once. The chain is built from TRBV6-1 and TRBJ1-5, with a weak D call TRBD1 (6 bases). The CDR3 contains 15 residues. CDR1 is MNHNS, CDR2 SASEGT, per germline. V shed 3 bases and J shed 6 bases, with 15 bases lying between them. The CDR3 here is CASSDGWGGGQPQHF. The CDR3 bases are TGTGCCAGCAGTGATGGCTGGGGGGGCGGTCAGCCCCAGCATTTT.

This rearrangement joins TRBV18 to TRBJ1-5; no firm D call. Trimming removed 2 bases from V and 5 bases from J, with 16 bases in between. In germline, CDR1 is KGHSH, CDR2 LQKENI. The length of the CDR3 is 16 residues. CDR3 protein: CASSPNTAGRDQPQHF. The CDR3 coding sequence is TGTGCCAGCTCACCAAACACCGCGGGGAGGGATCAGCCCCAGCATTTT.

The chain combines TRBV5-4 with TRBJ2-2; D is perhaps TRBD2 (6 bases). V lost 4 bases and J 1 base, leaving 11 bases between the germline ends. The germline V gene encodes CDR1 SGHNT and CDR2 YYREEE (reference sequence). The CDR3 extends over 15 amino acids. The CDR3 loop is CASSRRRGNTGELFF. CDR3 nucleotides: TGTGCCAGCAGCCGTCGGCGGGGGAACACCGGGGAGCTGTTTTTT.

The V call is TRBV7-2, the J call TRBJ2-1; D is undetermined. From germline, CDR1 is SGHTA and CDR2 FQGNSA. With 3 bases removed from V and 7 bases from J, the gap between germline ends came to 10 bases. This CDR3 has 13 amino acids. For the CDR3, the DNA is TGTGCCAGCAGCTTGGCTCGGGTGAATGAGCAGTTCTTC. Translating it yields CASSLARVNEQFF.

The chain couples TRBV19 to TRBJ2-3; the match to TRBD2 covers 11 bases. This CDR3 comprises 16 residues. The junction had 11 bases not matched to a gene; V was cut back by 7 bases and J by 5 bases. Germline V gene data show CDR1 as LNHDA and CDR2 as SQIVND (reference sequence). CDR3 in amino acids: CASTLNPLAGGDTQYF. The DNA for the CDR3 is TGTGCCAGTACCCTAAACCCGCTAGCGGGGGGAGATACGCAGTATTTT.

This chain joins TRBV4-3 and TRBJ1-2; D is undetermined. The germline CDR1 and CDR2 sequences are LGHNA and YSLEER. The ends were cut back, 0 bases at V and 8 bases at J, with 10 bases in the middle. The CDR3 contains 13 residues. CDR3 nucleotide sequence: TGCGCCAGCAGCCAAGATATCTGGGCCGGCTACACCTTC. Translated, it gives CASSQDIWAGYTF.

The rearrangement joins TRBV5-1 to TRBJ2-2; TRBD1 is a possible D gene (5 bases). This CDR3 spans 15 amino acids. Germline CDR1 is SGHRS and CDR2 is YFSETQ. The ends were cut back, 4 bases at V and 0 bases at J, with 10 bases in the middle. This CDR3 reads CASSPDSANTGELFF. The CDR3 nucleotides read TGCGCCAGCAGCCCCGACAGCGCGAACACCGGGGAGCTGTTTTTT.

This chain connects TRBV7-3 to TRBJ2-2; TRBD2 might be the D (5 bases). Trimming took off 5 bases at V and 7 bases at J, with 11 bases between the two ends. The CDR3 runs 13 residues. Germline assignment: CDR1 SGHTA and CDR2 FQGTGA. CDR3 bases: TGTGCCAGCAGCCCGACTAAGGACGGGGAGCTGTTTTTT. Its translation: CASSPTKDGELFF.

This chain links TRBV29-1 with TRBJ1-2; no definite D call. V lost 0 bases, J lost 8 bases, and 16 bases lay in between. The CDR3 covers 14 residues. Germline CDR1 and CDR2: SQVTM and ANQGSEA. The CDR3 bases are TGCAGCGTTGAAGATAGCAGGTCCCCGGGGGGCTACACCTTC. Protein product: CSVEDSRSPGGYTF.

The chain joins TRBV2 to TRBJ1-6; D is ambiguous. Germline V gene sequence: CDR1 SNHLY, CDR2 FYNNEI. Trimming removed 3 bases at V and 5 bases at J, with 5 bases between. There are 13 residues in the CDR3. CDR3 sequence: CASSDFDNSPLHF. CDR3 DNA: TGTGCCAGCAGTGACTTCGATAATTCACCCCTCCACTTT.

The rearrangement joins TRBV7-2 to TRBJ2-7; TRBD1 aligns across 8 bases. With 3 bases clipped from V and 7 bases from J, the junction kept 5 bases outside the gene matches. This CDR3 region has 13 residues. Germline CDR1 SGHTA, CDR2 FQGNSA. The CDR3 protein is CASSFQGAREQYF. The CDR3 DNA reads TGTGCCAGCAGCTTTCAGGGGGCCAGGGAGCAGTACTTC.

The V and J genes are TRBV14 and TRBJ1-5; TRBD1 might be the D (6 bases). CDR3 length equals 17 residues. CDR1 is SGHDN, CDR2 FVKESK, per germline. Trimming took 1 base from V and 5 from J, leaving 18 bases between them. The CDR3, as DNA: TGTGCCAGCAGCCAAGCCCGGGACACAGATCCACATCAGCCCCAGCATTTT. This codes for CASSQARDTDPHQPQHF.

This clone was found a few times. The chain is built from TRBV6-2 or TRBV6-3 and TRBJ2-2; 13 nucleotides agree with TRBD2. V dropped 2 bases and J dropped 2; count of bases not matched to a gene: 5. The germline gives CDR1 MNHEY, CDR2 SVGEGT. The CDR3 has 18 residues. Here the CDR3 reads CASSYTTSGRINTGELFF. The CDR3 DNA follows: TGTGCCAGCAGTTACACGACTAGCGGGAGGATTAACACCGGGGAGCTGTTTTTT.

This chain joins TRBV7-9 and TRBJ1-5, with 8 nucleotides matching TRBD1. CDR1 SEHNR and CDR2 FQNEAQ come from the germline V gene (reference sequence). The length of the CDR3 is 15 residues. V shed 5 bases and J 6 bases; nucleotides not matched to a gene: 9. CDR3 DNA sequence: TGTGCCAGCAGCCAAGGACAGGGAAAGTCTCAGCCCCAGCATTTT. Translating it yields CASSQGQGKSQPQHF.

The CDR3 DNA sequence: TGTGCCAGCAGTGAAGTTAGGGGTCCCTCCTACGAGCAGTACTTC. It specifies CASSEVRGPSYEQYF. The rearrangement joins TRBV2 to TRBJ2-7, with a weak D call TRBD1 (5 bases). This CDR3 spans 15 amino acids. The ends were cut back, 1 base at V and 0 bases at J, with 10 bases in the middle. In germline, CDR1 is SNHLY, CDR2 FYNNEI.

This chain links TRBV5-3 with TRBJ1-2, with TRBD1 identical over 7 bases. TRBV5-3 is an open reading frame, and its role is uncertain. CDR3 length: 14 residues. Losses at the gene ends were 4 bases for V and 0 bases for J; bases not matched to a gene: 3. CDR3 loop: CARSEDRTNYGYTF. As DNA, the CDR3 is TGTGCCAGAAGCGAGGACAGGACTAACTATGGCTACACCTTC.

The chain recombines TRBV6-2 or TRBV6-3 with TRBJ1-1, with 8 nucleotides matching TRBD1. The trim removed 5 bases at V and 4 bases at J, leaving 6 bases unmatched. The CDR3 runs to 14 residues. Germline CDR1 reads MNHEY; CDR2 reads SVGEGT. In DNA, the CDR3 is TGTGCCAGCAGTCGGACAGGGTTGACCACTGAAGCTTTCTTT. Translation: CASSRTGLTTEAFF.

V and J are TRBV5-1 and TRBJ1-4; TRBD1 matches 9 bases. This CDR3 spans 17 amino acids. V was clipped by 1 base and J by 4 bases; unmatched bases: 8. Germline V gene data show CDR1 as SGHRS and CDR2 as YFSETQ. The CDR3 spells CASSLPGTGGLNEKLFF. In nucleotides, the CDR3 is TGCGCCAGCAGCTTGCCCGGAACAGGGGGCCTTAATGAAAAACTGTTTTTT.